This T cell receptor (beta chain) was identified during a study of blood T cells in healthy people across ages. General observations from the study: The authors considered diversity estimates from one million T cells to be underestimates. Lack of knowledge of donor CMV status possibly confounded expanded clonotype changes. Diversity was higher, and naive CD4+ cells more numerous, in long-lived donors than in aged donors.

As for this clonotype: Its target is not known.

The V gene's germline CDR1 is SGHVS and CDR2 FQNEAQ. CDR3 length: 15 residues. Deletions cut 1 base from V and 0 bases from J, with 9 bases between. Through a sample-barcoded 5' primer and a J-beta primer mix, a second PCR was run for roughly 6 to 12 cycles. TCRdb recomputed calls from the 5' RACE reads with MiXCR, one row per CDR3 protein. The table includes about 830,000 distinct CDR3 sequences, less than 80% detected once. The people who gave samples were healthy Caucasians from Russia, aged roughly 6 to 100. The sequence came from a man aged 25 to 45 in good health. Sample: blood. This chain connects TRBV7-8 to TRBJ1-1; no clear D gene. CDR3 in amino acids: CASSLDRQMNTEAFF. The CDR3 DNA reads TGTGCCAGCAGCTTAGACCGGCAGATGAACACTGAAGCTTTCTTT.